This T cell receptor beta chain was recorded in a study of T cells in Graves' hyperthyroidism and ophthalmopathy. Germline CDR1 and CDR2: SQVTM and ANQGSEA. CDR3 length: 13 residues. V lost 6 bases, J lost 6 bases, and 3 bases stayed unmatched. Regarding the study as a whole: In validation, the model predicted ophthalmopathy. These predictions came a median 6.5 months before onset.

Researchers took RNA transcripts and amplified the TCR beta CDR3 regions from them. HTBI primers were the set used in a first-round RT-PCR of the TCR CDR3. One entry per CDR3 protein results from TCRdb running MiXCR on the multiplex PCR reads. The data hold roughly 400,000 distinct CDR3 sequences, with around 14% observed a single time. The sample holds a few counts of this clonotype. The antigen is undetermined. Among the patients, aged 18 to 65, hyperthyroidism was newly diagnosed and had lasted under 2 months. Clinical symptoms, serum thyroxine, TRAb, thyroid ultrasound and orbital computed tomography informed diagnoses.

The specimen sequenced was blood. The chain combines TRBV29-1 with TRBJ2-1, with 12 bases fitting TRBD2. The source is a woman under 30 with Graves' hyperthyroidism that later progressed to Graves' ophthalmopathy. The CDR3 loop reads CSVASGGVNEQFF. For the CDR3, the DNA is TGCAGCGTGGCTAGCGGGGGGGTCAATGAGCAGTTCTTC.